The clone carrying this T cell receptor beta chain was counted once. This specimen comes from a study of blood T cell repertoires in COVID-19. Study-level background: Donors in the United States, Italy and Spain gave samples during acute or convalescent COVID-19. In each case, the material was cDNA or gDNA derived from T cells, B-cell-depleted T cells, or PBMCs.

CDR3 size: 15 residues. V was pared by 6 bases and J by 0 bases, with 4 bases of the junction left unmatched. Germline V gene lookup returns CDR1 SGHTA and CDR2 FQGNSA. In the original analysis: From reference gene primer amplification, estimates of nucleated cell counts were derived. Clones were sequenced by immunoSEQ multiplex PCR, and TCRdb holds only the in-frame ones, with some missing. Clone size and the V and J calls come from that table; the DNA yielded D and trimming. The table lists about 190,000 clones, less than 90% of them singletons, with around 21% in the top ten. Sequencing was carried out using peripheral blood. The TCR comes from a human donor in a cohort sampled during active COVID-19. This sequence joins TRBV7-2 and TRBJ2-1; 8 nucleotides match TRBD2. This CDR3 is CASRIAGSSYNEQFF. The DNA for the CDR3 is TGTGCCAGCAGGATAGCGGGGAGCTCCTACAATGAGCAGTTCTTC.